Below, one T cell receptor beta chain is given with its context. Its cognate antigen is unknown. As for treatment: about 20 received Ad26.COV2.S at low or high dose, single or two shots; several received placebo; per-sample allocation not given. The samples date from day 63 after the first vaccine or placebo injection. The individual, an adult aged 18-55 years, was a donor in Boston. The shot given was an Ad26 vector that makes Wuhan-strain SARS-CoV-2 spike. TCRdb's copy holds only in-frame clones and misses some; the assay was immunoSEQ multiplex PCR. This table has 350,000 to 600,000 clones, roughly 87% appearing once. The entry originates in a study of Ad26.COV2.S vaccination and SARS-CoV-2 variants. Study as a whole: Into the muscle, Ad26.COV2.S was dosed once or twice, 56 days apart.

The germline V gene encodes CDR1 MNHEY and CDR2 SVGAGI. V gave up 2 bases and J gave up 4 bases; unmatched junction bases: 5. The CDR3 extends over 15 amino acids. Study results and limitations: Vaccine recipients posted higher spike-specific TCR breadth than their placebo counterparts.

This sample comprised peripheral blood, obtained in a trial of Ad26.COV2.S vaccine versus placebo. The source of this sequence is a person aged 18-65 years who received the Ad26.COV2.S COVID-19 vaccine or a placebo. This chain joins TRBV6-5 and TRBJ1-3, with 7 bases matching TRBD1. CDR3 sequence (DNA): TGTGCCAGCAGTTACAGGGGGCAGAAGGGAAACACCATATATTTT. Translating it yields CASSYRGQKGNTIYF.